The 24 T cell receptor beta chains below come from one sample, sequenced in a study of T cell responses to AZD1222 COVID-19 vaccine (dated by TCRdb to about 2021). What the time point label conveys for this sample: about 28 days (+/-7) after the second vaccine dose. Libraries were made using the immunoSEQ multiplex PCR assay. Drawn from immuneACCESS, this table holds only the in-frame rearrangements with V and J called that TCRdb kept. Clones are partly lost; checked studies trace under half to an unresolved V gene and leave the rest unexplained. In all, the sample holds roughly 150,000 clones, and 75% to 90% of those were seen once. Roughly 1.7% of the sample is taken by the ten largest. The sample in question was peripheral blood, obtained 28 days after the second AZD1222 dose. These receptors were obtained from an adult who received the AZD1222 COVID-19 vaccine.

CDR3 sequence (DNA): TGTGCCAGCAGCTGGACAAGCATTTCGCCTCTTAGCAATCAGCCCCAGCATTTT. Its translation: CASSWTSISPLSNQPQHF. The chain couples TRBV5-8 to TRBJ1-5; D might be TRBD1 (5 bases). The V end lost 3 bases, the J end lost 0 bases, and 19 bases lay between the germline ends. Per germline, CDR1 SGHTS and CDR2 YDEGEE. The CDR3 totals 18 residues.

This clone was observed once. The chain links TRBV7-8 to TRBJ1-1, with TRBD1 as a possible D gene (5 bases). The CDR3 spans 14 residues. V shed 8 bases and J shed 1 base, with 14 bases lying between them. The V gene's germline CDR1 is SGHVS and CDR2 FQNEAQ. Here the CDR3 DNA reads TGTGCCAGCGTGTGGGTGGGGGGGAACACTGAAGCTTTCTTT. This translates into CASVWVGGNTEAFF.

The chain combines TRBV6-5 with TRBJ2-1; D may be TRBD1 (6 bases). The V and J ends lost 2 bases and 12 bases respectively, with 8 bases between them. The V gene's germline CDR1 is MNHEY and CDR2 SVGAGI. The CDR3 totals 11 residues. CDR3 DNA sequence: TGTGCCAGCAGTTACCTAGGGGGGCAGTTCTTC. Encoded protein: CASSYLGGQFF.

The chain joins TRBV7-2 to TRBJ2-3; 9 bases fit TRBD2. Germline V gives CDR1 SGHTA, CDR2 FQGNSA. CDR3 length: 16 residues. Unmatched junction bases numbered 8, after V lost 5 bases and J lost 2 bases. The CDR3 DNA reads as TGTGCCAGCAGCCGCCGGACTAGCGCTACCACAGATACGCAGTATTTT. Translating it yields CASSRRTSATTDTQYF.

The chain is built from TRBV6-4 and TRBJ1-1, with D possibly matching TRBD1 (5 bases). The CDR3 runs 21 residues. CDR1 is MRHNA and CDR2 is SNTAGT in the germline V gene. V was cut by 0 bases and J by 1 base, with 27 bases left in between. CDR3 protein: CASSDSSGSGNSDFSNTEAFF. For the CDR3, the DNA is TGTGCCAGCAGTGACTCTTCAGGGTCGGGTAACTCAGATTTTTCGAACACTGAAGCTTTCTTT.

The chain uses TRBV11-2 and TRBJ2-2, with D perhaps TRBD1 (5 bases). V was shortened by 5 bases and J by 4 bases, with 14 bases between the two germline ends. From germline, CDR1 is SGHAT and CDR2 FQNNGV. The CDR3 length is 15 residues. In nucleotides, the CDR3 is TGTGCCAGCAGCCGAGTGCAGGGCGGCACCGGGGAGCTGTTTTTT. Translating it yields CASSRVQGGTGELFF.

The chain is built from TRBV13 and TRBJ2-1, with 14 bases matching TRBD2. Looked up from germline, CDR1 is PRHDT and CDR2 is FYEKMQ (reference sequence). J gave up 12 bases and V 3 bases, and 10 bases lay outside the gene matches. The CDR3 is 16 amino acids. CDR3 sequence: CASSFLTSGRGRGQFF. The CDR3 nucleotides read TGTGCCAGCAGCTTTCTGACTAGCGGGAGGGGGAGGGGGCAGTTCTTC. Combining the CDR3 with reference TRBV13 and TRBJ2-1 gives the whole variable domain AAGVIQSPRHLIKEKRETATLKCYPIPRHDTVYWYQQGPGQDPQFLISFYEKMQSDKGSIPDRFSAQQFSDYHSELNMSSLELGDSALYFCASSFLTSGRGRGQFFGPGTRLTVL.

The rearrangement joins TRBV4-2 to TRBJ2-1; 8 bases are a match to TRBD2. Germline lookup yields CDR1 LGHNA and CDR2 YNFKEQ. Germline trimming cut 3 bases from V and 0 bases from J; bases unmatched to any gene: 4. The CDR3 sequence is 16 residues long. CDR3 region: CASSQTSESSYNEQFF. CDR3 DNA sequence: TGTGCCAGCAGCCAGACTAGCGAGAGCTCCTACAATGAGCAGTTCTTC.

This clone was counted once. This rearrangement joins TRBV27 to TRBJ1-6; D gene unclear. Trimming took off 3 bases at V and 11 bases at J, with 11 bases between the two ends. Germline V CDR1 and CDR2: MNHEY, SMNVEV (reference sequence). CDR3 length: 13 amino acids. The CDR3 DNA is TGTGCCAGCAGTTTCCAGCCTCCGACACCCCTCCACTTT. Protein sequence: CASSFQPPTPLHF.

This rearrangement joins TRBV15 to TRBJ2-7; 10 nucleotides line up with TRBD2. The CDR3 spans 15 residues. The V gene end was trimmed by 2 bases and the J gene end by 4 bases; junction bases not matched to a gene: 5. Germline loops: CDR1 LNHNV, CDR2 YYDKDF (reference sequence). CDR3 protein: CATSRLAGVWYEQYF. CDR3 nucleotides: TGTGCCACCAGCAGACTAGCGGGAGTTTGGTACGAGCAGTACTTC.

The chain uses TRBV9 and TRBJ2-3; D not certain. Germline V gene sequence: CDR1 SGDLS, CDR2 YYNGEE. CDR3 length equals 14 residues. The V and J ends lost 4 bases and 6 bases respectively, with 15 bases between them. The CDR3 loop is CASSHEYATDTQYF. CDR3 nucleotide sequence: TGTGCCAGCAGCCATGAATATGCGACCGATACGCAGTATTTT.

V and J are TRBV12-3 or TRBV12-4 and TRBJ2-3; 7 bases agree with TRBD1. The trim removed 5 bases at V and 12 bases at J, leaving 5 bases unmatched. The CDR3 is made up of 11 amino acids. The CDR3 spells CASSRDRAQYF. The CDR3 region has the DNA TGTGCCAGCAGTCGAGACAGGGCCCAGTATTTT.

V gene TRBV6-5 combines with J gene TRBJ1-5; TRBD1 is a possible D gene (6 bases). The length of the CDR3 is 14 residues. CDR1 MNHEY and CDR2 SVGAGI come from the germline V gene. The V end lost 6 bases, the J end lost 3 bases, and 12 bases lay between the germline ends. The CDR3 loop reads CASRSRGNNQPQHF. CDR3 nucleotides: TGTGCCAGCAGGTCCAGGGGAAACAATCAGCCCCAGCATTTT.

This clone was detected a few times. V is TRBV28 and J is TRBJ1-5; 7 positions match TRBD1. There are 14 residues in the CDR3. After removal of 5 bases from V and 1 base from J, the junction contained 2 bases not matched to a gene. Germline V gene sequence: CDR1 MDHEN, CDR2 SYDVKM. CDR3 protein: CASSKDRSNQPQHF. Here the CDR3 DNA reads TGTGCCAGCAGTAAGGACAGGAGCAATCAGCCCCAGCATTTT.

V gene TRBV7-2 combines with J gene TRBJ2-6; no reliable D call. V was pared by 0 bases and J by 0 bases, with 18 bases between. Germline CDR1 and CDR2: SGHTA and FQGNSA. The CDR3 totals 20 residues. The CDR3 is CASSLASSDLGPSGANVLTF. CDR3 in DNA: TGTGCCAGCAGCTTAGCGTCCTCGGACCTAGGGCCCTCTGGGGCCAACGTCCTGACTTTC.

V gene TRBV4-2 combines with J gene TRBJ1-2; unclear D gene. Germline V gene data show CDR1 as LGHNA and CDR2 as YNFKEQ. The CDR3 is made up of 15 amino acids. V dropped 1 base and J dropped 5 bases, with 14 bases sitting between them. The CDR3 reads CASSQGTPTPYGYTF. The CDR3 nucleotides read TGTGCCAGCAGCCAAGGTACCCCAACCCCTTATGGCTACACCTTC.

CDR3 residues: CASSFPEADTQYF. The CDR3 DNA is TGTGCCAGCAGTTTCCCCGAGGCGGATACGCAGTATTTT. The chain carries TRBV27 and TRBJ2-3, with D hard to call. The CDR3 extends over 13 amino acids. Trimming removed 3 bases from V and 6 bases from J, with 10 bases in between. Germline CDR1 and CDR2: MNHEY and SMNVEV (reference sequence).

The rearrangement joins TRBV9 to TRBJ1-3; D ambiguous. The V and J ends lost 1 base and 4 bases respectively, with 6 bases between them. The CDR3 consists of 13 residues. Germline CDR1 SGDLS, CDR2 YYNGEE. DNA of the CDR3: TGTGCCAGCAGCGTACAGTCGGGAAACACCATATATTTT. Protein: CASSVQSGNTIYF.

The genes are TRBV2 and TRBJ1-3; D gene unclear. CDR1 is SNHLY and CDR2 is FYNNEI in the germline V gene. Trimming pared 4 bases from V and 4 bases from J, leaving 11 bases between. CDR3 size: 14 residues. The CDR3 DNA reads TGTGCCAGCAGTGGTGGCAGCAAAGGAAACACCATATATTTT. Translated: CASSGGSKGNTIYF. The variable domain in full, completed from reference TRBV2 and TRBJ1-3, reads EPEVTQTPSHQVTQMGQEVILRCVPISNHLYFYWYRQILGQKVEFLVSFYNNEISEKSEIFDDQFSVERPDGSNFTLKIRSTKLEDSAMYFCASSGGSKGNTIYFGEGSWLTVV.

This clone occurred once. This sequence joins TRBV12-3 or TRBV12-4 and TRBJ1-6; D gene unclear. V lost 5 bases, J lost 7 bases, and 3 bases lay in between. CDR3 length equals 11 residues. CDR3 loop: CASSENSPLHF. The CDR3 DNA reads as TGTGCCAGCAGTGAGAATTCACCCCTCCACTTT.

This clone turned up a few times. This sequence joins TRBV19 and TRBJ1-5, with TRBD1 as a possible D gene (5 bases). CDR1 is LNHDA and CDR2 is SQIVND in the germline V gene (reference sequence). Trimming stripped 6 bases from V and 6 bases from J, with 12 bases between. The CDR3 sequence is 13 residues long. The chain's CDR3 is CASSRGIFQPQHF. CDR3 coding DNA: TGTGCCAGTAGCCGGGGGATCTTTCAGCCCCAGCATTTT. The full variable domain, its missing parts supplied by reference TRBV19 and TRBJ1-5, is DGGITQSPKYLFRKEGQNVTLSCEQNLNHDAMYWYRQDPGQGLRLIYYSQIVNDFQKGDIAEGYSVSREKKESFPLTVTSAQKNPTAFYLCASSRGIFQPQHFGDGTRLSIL.

This clone was counted a few times. The CDR3 sequence is CASSLQHGSPLHF. CDR3 sequence (DNA): TGTGCCAGCAGCTTACAGCACGGGTCACCCCTCCACTTT. The chain joins TRBV11-1 to TRBJ1-6; D remains unclear. The germline CDR1 and CDR2 sequences are SGHAT and FQDESV (reference sequence). Trimming took 2 bases from V and 10 from J, leaving 9 bases between them. CDR3 length: 13 amino acids.

The chain joins TRBV25-1 to TRBJ2-2; 12 bases match TRBD2. J lost 8 bases, V lost 4 bases, and 5 bases had no gene match. This CDR3 has 15 residues. The germline V gene encodes CDR1 MGHDK and CDR2 SYGVNS. The CDR3 spells CASSARTSGNGELFF. Here the CDR3 DNA reads TGTGCCAGCAGTGCCCGGACTAGCGGGAATGGGGAGCTGTTTTTT.

This chain joins TRBV30 and TRBJ1-6; perhaps TRBD1 as D (5 bases). V lost 0 bases and J 8 bases, leaving 20 bases between the germline ends. The CDR3 loop spans 17 amino acids. In germline, CDR1 is GTSNPN, CDR2 SVGIG (reference sequence). The CDR3 spells CAWSVTAGPRVYSPLHF. DNA of the CDR3: TGTGCCTGGAGTGTAACAGCAGGGCCCAGGGTCTATTCACCCCTCCACTTT.